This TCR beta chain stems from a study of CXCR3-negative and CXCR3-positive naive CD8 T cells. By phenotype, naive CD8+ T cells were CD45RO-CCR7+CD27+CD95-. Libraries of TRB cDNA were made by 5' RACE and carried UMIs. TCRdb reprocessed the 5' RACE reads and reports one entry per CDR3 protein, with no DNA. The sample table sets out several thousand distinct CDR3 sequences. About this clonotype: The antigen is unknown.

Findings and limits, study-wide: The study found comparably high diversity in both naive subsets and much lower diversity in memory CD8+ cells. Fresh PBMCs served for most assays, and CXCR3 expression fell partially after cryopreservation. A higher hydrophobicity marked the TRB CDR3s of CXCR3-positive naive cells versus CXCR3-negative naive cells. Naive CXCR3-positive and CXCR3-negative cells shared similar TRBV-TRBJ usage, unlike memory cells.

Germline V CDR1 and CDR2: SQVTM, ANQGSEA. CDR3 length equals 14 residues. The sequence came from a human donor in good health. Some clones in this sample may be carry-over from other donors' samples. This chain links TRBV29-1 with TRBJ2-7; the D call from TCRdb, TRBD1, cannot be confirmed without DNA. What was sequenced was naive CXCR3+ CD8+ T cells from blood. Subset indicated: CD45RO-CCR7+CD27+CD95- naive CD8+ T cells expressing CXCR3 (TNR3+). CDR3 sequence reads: CSVEGTTSSYEQYF.